This TCR beta chain was retrieved from a study of blood T cell repertoires in COVID-19. About the study: Samples taken during acute and convalescent COVID-19 were collected in the United States, Italy and Spain. The cDNA or gDNA used as material had been derived from T cells, B-cell-depleted T cells, or PBMCs.

This clone was seen ten or more times. Followed over time, Seattle patients had been enrolled while infection was active. Original analysis: Cell counts per sample came from amplifying reference gene primers. TCRdb keeps only in-frame clones here, not all; method: immunoSEQ multiplex PCR. V and J calls and clone size follow that table, whereas D and trimming were derived from the DNA. The data contain under 80,000 clones, around four fifths of them singletons. The clonotype comes from a man in his sixties with COVID-19, enrolled during active disease. Material for sequencing was peripheral blood.

CDR3 sequence: CASSSTRSGANVLTF. The CDR3 DNA is TGTGCCAGCAGCTCGACTAGATCTGGGGCCAACGTCCTGACTTTC. This chain connects TRBV2 to TRBJ2-6; maybe TRBD2 (6 bases). V was shortened by 6 bases and J by 1 base, with 10 bases between the two germline ends. Germline CDR1 SNHLY, CDR2 FYNNEI. CDR3 length: 15 residues.